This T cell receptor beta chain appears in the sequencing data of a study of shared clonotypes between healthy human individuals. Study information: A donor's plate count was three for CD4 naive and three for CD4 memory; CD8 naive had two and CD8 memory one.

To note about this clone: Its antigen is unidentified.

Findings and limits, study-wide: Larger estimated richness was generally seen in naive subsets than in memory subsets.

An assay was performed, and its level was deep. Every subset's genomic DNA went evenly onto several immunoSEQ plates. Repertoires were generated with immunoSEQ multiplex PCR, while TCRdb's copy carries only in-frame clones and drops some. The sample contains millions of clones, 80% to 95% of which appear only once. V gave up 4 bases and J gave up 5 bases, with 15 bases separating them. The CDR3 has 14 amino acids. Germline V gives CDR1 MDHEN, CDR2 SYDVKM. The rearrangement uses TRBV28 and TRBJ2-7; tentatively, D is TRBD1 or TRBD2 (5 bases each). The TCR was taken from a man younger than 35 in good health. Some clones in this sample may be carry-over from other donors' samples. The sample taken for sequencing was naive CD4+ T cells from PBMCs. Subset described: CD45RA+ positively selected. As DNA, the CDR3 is TGTGCCAGCAGTTCAGCTGGGGGTCTGAACGAGCAGTACTTC. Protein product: CASSSAGGLNEQYF.